This TCR beta chain stems from a study of blood T cell repertoires in COVID-19. Study-wide context: Italy, Spain and the United States were the sources of the convalescent and acute COVID-19 samples. Sources were T cells, B-cell-depleted T cells, or PBMCs; the material itself was cDNA or gDNA.

The ends were cut back, 1 base at V and 1 base at J, with 10 bases in the middle. The CDR3 is 15 amino acids. CDR1 is MNHNS, CDR2 SASEGT, per germline. In the study's own analysis: Estimation of nucleated cell counts relied on the amplification of reference gene primers. TCRdb keeps only in-frame clones here, not all; method: immunoSEQ multiplex PCR. V, J and clone size derive from that table, while D and trimming were established from the DNA sequence. The sample carries about 130,000 clones, more than 75% recorded once. This clone was found many times. The clonotype was recovered from a woman aged 60-70 years with acute or convalescent COVID-19. The specimen sequenced was peripheral blood. The chain couples TRBV6-1 to TRBJ1-2; D gene uncertain. The CDR3 DNA reads as TGTGCCAGCAGTGAAGAAGCCGCCCATAACTATGGCTACACCTTC. Translated, it gives CASSEEAAHNYGYTF.